This T cell receptor beta chain was identified in a study of control samples from healthy donors and cancer patients. Profiling relied on immunoSEQ multiplex PCR, and the TCRdb table lists in-frame clones only, not all of them. The sample yields 100,000 to 150,000 clones, roughly 89% seen once. Per germline, CDR1 SGHNT and CDR2 YYREEE (reference sequence). The CDR3 is 15 residues long. V was pared by 5 bases and J by 0 bases, with 9 bases between. The chain has TRBV5-4 and TRBJ2-6, with D possibly being TRBD1 (6 bases). The specimen sequenced was PBMCs. This clonotype was sampled from a man aged 45 to 65 with head and neck cancer. The CDR3 protein is CASRLQGSGANVLTF. The CDR3 DNA reads as TGTGCCAGCAGACTACAGGGCTCTGGGGCCAACGTCCTGACTTTC.